The rows below give T cell receptor beta chains drawn from one sample of a study of blood T cell repertoires in COVID-19. The protocol was immunoSEQ multiplex PCR, while the TCRdb copy is restricted to in-frame clones and leaves out a portion. The table records about 150,000 clones, over 80% of them present only once. Source material: PBMCs or T cells enriched from blood (not recorded which). These receptors were collected from a woman aged 40 to 50 who had recovered from COVID-19. CDR3s include the opening cysteine and the closing phenylalanine or tryptophan. The D gene is left open where the match is weak. Size tells how often a clone was seen (once, few, many) or the class of an expanded clone, and some rows leave it out.

>TRBV14|13|NA|NA|TRBJ1-2
CASSQTPLYGYTF
TGTGCCAGCAGCCAAACACCGCTCTATGGCTACACCTTC
>TRBV6-6|15|NA|NA|TRBJ2-6
CASSYSRSGANVLTF
TGTGCCAGCAGTTACTCGCGTTCTGGGGCCAACGTCCTGACTTTC
>TRBV11-2|11|NA|NA|TRBJ2-7
CASSSSSEQYF
TGTGCCAGCAGCTCGTCCTCCGAGCAGTACTTC
>TRBV19|14|NA|NA|TRBJ1-4
CASSRPGVNEKLFF
TGTGCCAGTAGTAGGCCGGGGGTTAATGAAAAACTGTTTTTT
>TRBV2|15|few|NA|TRBJ2-7
CASSESLTTPYEQYF
TGTGCCAGCAGTGAATCCCTGACTACTCCCTACGAGCAGTACTTC
>TRBV29-1|13|NA|TRBD2|TRBJ2-2
CSVGLTSGGKLFF
TGCAGCGTTGGTTTGACTAGCGGGGGAAAGCTGTTTTTT
>TRBV18|15|once|NA|TRBJ2-5
CASSPQGGNQETQYF
TGTGCCAGCTCACCACAAGGGGGAAACCAAGAGACCCAGTACTTC
>TRBV19|13|NA|TRBD1|TRBJ2-2
CASSEQGVGELFF
TGTGCCAGTAGTGAACAGGGGGTCGGGGAGCTGTTTTTT
>TRBV19|16|NA|NA|TRBJ2-7
CASSMGITSPNREQYF
TGTGCCAGTAGTATGGGCATTACTAGCCCCAACCGCGAGCAGTACTTC
>TRBV27|12|NA|TRBD1|TRBJ2-7
CASKTGGSEQYF
TGTGCCAGCAAAACAGGGGGTTCCGAGCAGTACTTC
>TRBV9|11|NA|NA|TRBJ2-7
CANPRGWEQYF
TGTGCCAACCCGAGGGGGTGGGAGCAGTACTTC
>TRBV21-1|15|once|NA|TRBJ2-1
CASSKARGQRNEQFF
TGTGCCAGCAGCAAAGCGAGGGGGCAAAGGAATGAGCAGTTCTTC
>TRBV6-2/TRBV6-3|14|NA|TRBD1|TRBJ2-7
CASSRWDRTYEQYF
TGTGCCAGCAGTCGTTGGGACAGGACGTACGAGCAGTACTTC
>TRBV6-1|15|NA|TRBD1|TRBJ1-6
CASSELGQQNSPLHF
TGTGCCAGCAGTGAATTGGGACAGCAGAATTCACCCCTCCACTTT
>TRBV30|15|NA|NA|TRBJ1-4
CAWSKGVSANEKLFF
TGTGCCTGGAGTAAGGGGGTCAGTGCTAATGAAAAACTGTTTTTT
>TRBV19|12|NA|NA|TRBJ1-6
CASNTWNSPLHF
TGTGCCAGTAATACATGGAATTCACCCCTCCACTTT
>TRBV2|15|NA|NA|TRBJ1-3
CASSSPGGPGNTIYF
TGTGCCAGCAGTAGTCCCGGGGGGCCAGGAAACACCATATATTTT
>TRBV6-2/TRBV6-3|18|NA|NA|TRBJ1-5
CASSPPSQTLANDQPQHF
TGTGCCAGCAGTCCACCGAGCCAGACTCTTGCGAACGATCAGCCCCAGCATTTT
>TRBV2|18|NA|TRBD2|TRBJ2-7
CASSEALWTSGTYYEQYF
TGTGCCAGCAGTGAAGCGCTCTGGACTAGCGGGACCTACTACGAGCAGTACTTC
>TRBV10-1|17|NA|TRBD1|TRBJ1-2
CASTEGHRDRGRIGYTF
TGCGCCAGCACTGAGGGACACCGGGACAGGGGGCGTATTGGCTACACCTTC
>TRBV2|11|NA|NA|TRBJ2-7
CASGQSYEQYF
TGTGCCAGCGGGCAATCCTACGAGCAGTACTTC
>TRBV11-1|15|NA|NA|TRBJ2-2
CASSLARAWTGELFF
TGTGCCAGCAGCTTAGCCAGGGCTTGGACCGGGGAGCTGTTTTTT
>TRBV11-3|13|NA|NA|TRBJ2-2
CASSPPSTGELFF
TGTGCCAGCAGCCCTCCGAGCACCGGGGAGCTGTTTTTT
>TRBV27|13|NA|TRBD1|TRBJ1-1
CASSLEGGWEAFF
TGTGCCAGCAGTTTAGAAGGGGGCTGGGAAGCTTTCTTT
>TRBV5-1|16|NA|TRBD2|TRBJ2-1
CASSLAPGLAGYEQFF
TGCGCCAGCAGCTTGGCGCCCGGACTAGCGGGGTACGAGCAGTTCTTC
>TRBV7-8|15|NA|NA|TRBJ2-3
CASSTNVGGTDTQYF
TGTGCCAGCAGCACCAACGTGGGCGGCACAGATACGCAGTATTTT
>TRBV13|13|NA|TRBD2|TRBJ2-7
CASGNGLADEQYF
TGTGCCAGCGGAAACGGACTAGCGGACGAGCAGTACTTC
>TRBV30|12|few|NA|TRBJ2-3
CAWSVQLGTQYF
TGTGCCTGGAGTGTACAGTTGGGTACGCAGTATTTT
>TRBV5-1|13|NA|NA|TRBJ2-1
CASSGLEDGEQFF
TGCGCCAGCAGCGGGCTCGAAGACGGTGAGCAGTTCTTC
>TRBV30|14|NA|TRBD2|TRBJ2-5
CAWSQLAGGETQYF
TGTGCCTGGAGTCAACTAGCGGGAGGTGAGACCCAGTACTTC
>TRBV6-5|12|once|NA|TRBJ1-1
CASGELDVEAFF
TGTGCCAGCGGGGAGTTGGACGTTGAAGCTTTCTTT
>TRBV28|15|once|TRBD2|TRBJ2-7
CASSSAGLAGEEQYF
TGTGCCAGCAGTTCCGCGGGACTAGCGGGGGAAGAGCAGTACTTC
>TRBV20-1|16|NA|NA|TRBJ1-5
CSASFSGGNSNQPQHF
TGCAGTGCTAGTTTTTCGGGGGGCAATAGCAATCAGCCCCAGCATTTT
>TRBV4-1|13|once|NA|TRBJ2-5
CASSLQTQETQYF
TGCGCCAGCAGCCTACAGACACAAGAGACCCAGTACTTC
>TRBV7-2|16|NA|NA|TRBJ1-3
CASSLEQSHSGNTIYF
TGTGCCAGCAGCTTGGAACAGTCCCACTCTGGAAACACCATATATTTT
>TRBV19|15|once|NA|TRBJ1-2
CASSMQGHFYYGYTF
TGTGCCAGTAGTATGCAGGGACACTTCTACTATGGCTACACCTTC
>TRBV27|17|once|NA|TRBJ2-1
CASSLGEAGQVYNEQFF
TGTGCCAGCAGTTTAGGTGAGGCAGGGCAGGTTTACAATGAGCAGTTCTTC
>TRBV11-1|16|NA|NA|TRBJ1-6
CASSFGKSSYNSPLHF
TGTGCCAGCAGCTTCGGGAAGAGCTCCTATAATTCACCCCTCCACTTT
>TRBV11-2|15|NA|NA|TRBJ2-5
CASSPLGQMGETQYF
TGTGCCAGCAGCCCACTAGGACAGATGGGAGAGACCCAGTACTTC
>TRBV11-2|13|NA|TRBD1|TRBJ1-2
CASSPTGVYGYTF
TGTGCCAGCAGCCCGACAGGGGTCTATGGCTACACCTTC
>TRBV5-1|14|NA|TRBD2|TRBJ2-7
CASRDGTSGYEQYF
TGCGCCAGCAGAGACGGGACTAGCGGGTACGAGCAGTACTTC
>TRBV4-1|14|few|NA|TRBJ2-5
CASSGLGGIATQYF
TGCGCCAGCAGCGGACTAGGGGGTATTGCGACCCAGTACTTC
>TRBV7-9|15|NA|NA|TRBJ1-1
CASSSVGEGNTEAFF
TGTGCCAGCAGCTCCGTAGGGGAGGGGAACACTGAAGCTTTCTTT
>TRBV9|14|NA|NA|TRBJ1-5
CASNSGGAGQPQHF
TGTGCCAGCAACTCTGGGGGGGCGGGACAGCCCCAGCATTTT
>TRBV19|11|many|NA|TRBJ1-4
CASYSGEKLFF
TGTGCCAGCTACTCCGGTGAAAAACTGTTTTTT
>TRBV6-5|12|NA|NA|TRBJ1-3
CASRESGNTIYF
TGTGCCAGCAGGGAGTCAGGAAACACCATATATTTT
>TRBV12-3/TRBV12-4|13|NA|NA|TRBJ1-2
CASSLGRAYGYTF
TGTGCCAGCAGTTTAGGGAGGGCCTATGGCTACACCTTC
>TRBV12-3/TRBV12-4|12|once|NA|TRBJ2-1
CASRPGGGEQFF
TGTGCCAGCAGACCGGGGGGCGGTGAGCAGTTCTTC
>TRBV19|14|once|TRBD1|TRBJ2-7
CASTKGGQGDEQYF
TGTGCCAGTACCAAGGGGGGACAGGGAGACGAGCAGTACTTC
>TRBV7-8|14|once|TRBD1|TRBJ1-1
CASSDRHRGTEAFF
TGTGCCAGCAGCGACAGACACAGGGGCACTGAAGCTTTCTTT
>TRBV11-2|17|NA|NA|TRBJ1-6
CASSLAMGGSYNSPLHF
TGTGCCAGCAGCTTAGCAATGGGGGGGTCCTATAATTCACCCCTCCACTTT
>TRBV5-1|12|once|NA|TRBJ2-3
CASTGDTDTQYF
TGCGCCAGCACAGGGGACACAGATACGCAGTATTTT
>TRBV20-1|15|NA|NA|TRBJ1-3
CSASSDRYSGNTIYF
TGCAGTGCTAGTTCCGACAGGTACTCTGGAAACACCATATATTTT
>TRBV2|20|once|NA|TRBJ2-1
CASSYFLNSPERAKAHEQFF
TGTGCCAGCAGTTACTTCCTCAACTCCCCTGAGCGGGCTAAGGCCCATGAGCAGTTCTTC
>TRBV5-1|14|NA|NA|TRBJ2-3
CASSPRTSTDTQYF
TGCGCCAGCAGCCCCCGGACTAGCACAGATACGCAGTATTTT